This T cell receptor beta chain derives from a study of blood T cell repertoires in COVID-19. Original data processing: From reference gene primer amplification, estimates of nucleated cell counts were derived. Generated by immunoSEQ multiplex PCR, the TCRdb table keeps only in-frame clones and is missing some. V and J calls and clone size follow that table, whereas D and trimming were derived from the DNA. The sample holds about 270,000 clones, about four fifths seen once. The V and J ends lost 4 bases and 1 base, in that order; junction bases with no gene match: 2. The CDR3 runs to 16 residues. The germline V gene has CDR1 PRHDT and CDR2 FYEKMQ (reference sequence).

The sequence came from a woman under 30 with acute or convalescent COVID-19. The rearrangement uses TRBV13 and TRBJ2-1; 12 nucleotides align to TRBD2. Sequencing was carried out using peripheral blood. The CDR3 sequence is CASSSLAGGSYNEQFF. CDR3 bases: TGTGCCAGCAGCTCTCTAGCGGGAGGGTCCTACAATGAGCAGTTCTTC.